This T cell receptor beta chain comes out of a study of blood T cell repertoires in COVID-19. Study-wide context: COVID-19 samples collected from the United States, Italy and Spain covered acute and convalescent phases. PBMCs, B-cell-depleted T cells, or T cells provided the cDNA or gDNA that made up the material.

The CDR3 totals 13 residues. Between the trimmed V and J ends, which lost 8 bases and 2 bases, there was a span of 12 bases. Germline V gene sequence: CDR1 WNHNN, CDR2 SYGVQD (reference sequence). Per the original methods: Estimates of nucleated cell counts were drawn from the amplification of reference gene primers. Profiling relied on immunoSEQ multiplex PCR, and the TCRdb table lists in-frame clones only, not all of them. D and trimming were read from the DNA, whereas the V and J calls and clone size are those reported in that table. Of 250,000 to 300,000 clones listed, 89% were seen once; the top ten hold just under 0.95%.

This rearrangement joins TRBV10-1 to TRBJ2-5; the D gene is possibly TRBD2 (5 bases). Sequencing was done on a sample of peripheral blood. The receptor was derived from a woman aged 40 to 50 who had recovered from COVID-19. DNA for the CDR3: TGCGCCAGCGTGGAGGCCATGCAAGAGACCCAGTACTTC. As protein: CASVEAMQETQYF.